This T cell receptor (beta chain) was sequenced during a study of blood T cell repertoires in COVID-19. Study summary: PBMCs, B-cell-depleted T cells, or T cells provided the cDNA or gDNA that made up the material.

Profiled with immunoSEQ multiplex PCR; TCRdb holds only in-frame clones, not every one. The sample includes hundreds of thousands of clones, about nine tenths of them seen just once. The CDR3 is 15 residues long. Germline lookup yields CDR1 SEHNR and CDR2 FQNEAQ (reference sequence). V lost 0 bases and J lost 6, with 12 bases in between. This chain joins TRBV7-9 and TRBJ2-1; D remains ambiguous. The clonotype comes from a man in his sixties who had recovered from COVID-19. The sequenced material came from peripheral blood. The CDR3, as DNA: TGTGCCAGCAGCTTAGCGACTGCCCTTGGCAATGAGCAGTTCTTC. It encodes CASSLATALGNEQFF.